The clone carrying this TCR beta chain was observed a few times. As yet, its antigen is unknown. A universal primer site came from template switching; cDNA carried unique molecular identifiers. TCRdb re-analysed the 5' RACE reads in MiXCR, keeping a single row per CDR3 protein. Of some 560,000 distinct CDR3 sequences listed, nearly 10% were seen once; the top ten hold approximately 3.2%. CDR3 length: 13 residues. Per germline, CDR1 MNHEY and CDR2 SMNVEV (reference sequence). The ends were cut back, 5 bases at V and 3 bases at J, with 11 bases in the middle. This entry comes from a study of identical twins. The study, taken as a whole, reports: The presence of invariant MAIT and iNKT cells could partly confound analyses of zero-insertion sequences.

These data were also reused for a study on yellow fever vaccine responses in identical twins.

The chain couples TRBV27 to TRBJ2-7; perhaps TRBD2 as D (6 bases). Sequencing used PBMCs. The receptor was derived from a woman aged 18-29 years in good health. CDR3 in DNA: TGTGCCAGCAGTCCCTCGCGGGGCTACGAGCAGTACTTC. Translation: CASSPSRGYEQYF.